The clone carrying this T cell receptor (beta chain) appeared a few times. What it binds is unknown. The data originate from a study of T cells in Graves' hyperthyroidism and ophthalmopathy. Ophthalmopathy cases scored 3 or more on the Clinical Activity Score and 4 or more on NOSPECS grade, with duration below 3 months. The authors took PBMCs from roughly 9.5 ml fresh peripheral blood. There were TCR beta CDR3 regions amplified from RNA transcripts. TCR CDR3 regions were first amplified by RT-PCR with HTBI primers. MiXCR, applied by TCRdb to the multiplex PCR reads, yields one record per CDR3 protein. This table has over 450,000 distinct CDR3 sequences, roughly 15% appearing once. Overall study findings and caveats: Blood also held most thyroid clonotypes expanded beyond 0.001. Stable hyperthyroidism was told apart from ophthalmopathy by a model built on 13 V-J features.

The CDR3 spans 18 residues. V dropped 0 bases and J dropped 2 bases, with 17 bases sitting between them. Per germline, CDR1 LGHNA and CDR2 YNFKEQ. This clonotype originated in a woman between 18 and 30 years old with Graves' ophthalmopathy. The sequenced sample was blood. The chain carries TRBV4-2 and TRBJ1-5; no clear D. Here the CDR3 reads CASSQDTTVGSGNQPQHF. The CDR3 region has the DNA TGTGCCAGCAGCCAAGATACTACTGTAGGTTCGGGCAATCAGCCCCAGCATTTT.